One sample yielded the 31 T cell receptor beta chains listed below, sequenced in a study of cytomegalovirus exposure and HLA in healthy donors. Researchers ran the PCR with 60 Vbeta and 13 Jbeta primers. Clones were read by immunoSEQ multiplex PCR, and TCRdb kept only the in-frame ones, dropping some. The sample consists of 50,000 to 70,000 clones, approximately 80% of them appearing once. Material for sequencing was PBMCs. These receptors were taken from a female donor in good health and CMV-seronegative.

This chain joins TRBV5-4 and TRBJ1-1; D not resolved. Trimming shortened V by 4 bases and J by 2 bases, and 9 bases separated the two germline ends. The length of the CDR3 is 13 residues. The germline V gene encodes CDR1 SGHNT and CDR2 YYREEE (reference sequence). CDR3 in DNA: TGTGCCAGCAGCGTCCTAACCAACACTGAAGCTTTCTTT. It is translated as CASSVLTNTEAFF.

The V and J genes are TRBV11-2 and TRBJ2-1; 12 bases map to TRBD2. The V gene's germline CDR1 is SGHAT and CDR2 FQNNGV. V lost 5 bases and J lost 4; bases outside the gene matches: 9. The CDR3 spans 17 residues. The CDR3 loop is CASSPRGGLAGYNEQFF. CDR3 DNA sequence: TGTGCCAGCAGCCCTAGGGGGGGACTAGCGGGTTACAATGAGCAGTTCTTC.

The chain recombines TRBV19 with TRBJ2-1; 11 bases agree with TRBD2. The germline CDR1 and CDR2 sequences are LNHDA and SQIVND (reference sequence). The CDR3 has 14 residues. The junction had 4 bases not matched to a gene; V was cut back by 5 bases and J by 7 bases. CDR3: CASSFSGGANEQFF. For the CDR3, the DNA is TGTGCCAGTAGTTTTAGCGGGGGGGCTAATGAGCAGTTCTTC.

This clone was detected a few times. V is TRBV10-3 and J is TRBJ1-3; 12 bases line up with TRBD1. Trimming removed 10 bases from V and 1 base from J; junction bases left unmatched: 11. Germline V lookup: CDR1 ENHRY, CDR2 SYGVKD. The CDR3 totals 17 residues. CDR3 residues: CATRDRGRAESGNTIYF. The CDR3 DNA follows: TGTGCCACCAGGGACAGGGGGCGCGCGGAATCTGGAAACACCATATATTTT.

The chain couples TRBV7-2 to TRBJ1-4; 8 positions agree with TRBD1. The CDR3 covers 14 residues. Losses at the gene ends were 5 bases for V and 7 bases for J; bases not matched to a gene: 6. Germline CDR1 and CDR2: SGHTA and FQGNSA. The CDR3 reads CASSAGQVPEKLFF. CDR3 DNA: TGTGCCAGCAGCGCGGGACAGGTCCCTGAAAAACTGTTTTTT.

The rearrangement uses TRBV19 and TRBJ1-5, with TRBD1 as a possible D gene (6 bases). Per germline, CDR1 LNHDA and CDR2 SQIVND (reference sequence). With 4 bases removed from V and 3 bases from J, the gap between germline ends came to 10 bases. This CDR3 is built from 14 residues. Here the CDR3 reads CASSNTGHNQPQHF. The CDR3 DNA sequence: TGTGCCAGTAGTAATACAGGGCACAATCAGCCCCAGCATTTT.

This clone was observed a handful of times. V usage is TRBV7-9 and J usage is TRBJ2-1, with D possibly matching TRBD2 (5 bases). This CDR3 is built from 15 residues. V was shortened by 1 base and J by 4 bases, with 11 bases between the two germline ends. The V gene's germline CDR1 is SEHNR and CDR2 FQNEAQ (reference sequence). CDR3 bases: TGTGCCAGCAGCTTAGATGGAGGTTCTTACAATGAGCAGTTCTTC. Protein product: CASSLDGGSYNEQFF.

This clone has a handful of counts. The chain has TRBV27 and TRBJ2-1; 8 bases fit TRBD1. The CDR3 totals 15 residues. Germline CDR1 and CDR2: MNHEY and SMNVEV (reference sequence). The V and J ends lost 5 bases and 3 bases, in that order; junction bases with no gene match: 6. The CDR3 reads CASSPRTGSYNEQFF. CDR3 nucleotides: TGTGCCAGCAGTCCCAGGACAGGGAGCTACAATGAGCAGTTCTTC.

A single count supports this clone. For the CDR3, the DNA is TGTGCCAGCAGCTGGATCCGGGACAGAAACACTGAAGCTTTCTTT. Its translation: CASSWIRDRNTEAFF. This chain joins TRBV7-2 and TRBJ1-1; 7 nucleotides line up with TRBD1. J gave up 2 bases and V 4 bases, and 7 bases lay outside the gene matches. The CDR3 extends over 15 amino acids. Per the germline V gene, CDR1 is SGHTA and CDR2 is FQGNSA. Using reference TRBV7-2 and TRBJ1-1 for the parts outside the CDR3, the full variable domain is GAGVSQSPSNKVTEKGKDVELRCDPISGHTALYWYRQSLGQGLEFLIYFQGNSAPDKSGLPSDRFSAERTGGSVSTLTIQRTQQEDSAVYLCASSWIRDRNTEAFFGQGTRLTVV.

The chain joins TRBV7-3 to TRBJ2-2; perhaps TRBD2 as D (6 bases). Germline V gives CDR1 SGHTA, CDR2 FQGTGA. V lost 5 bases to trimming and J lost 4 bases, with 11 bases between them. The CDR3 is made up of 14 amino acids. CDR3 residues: CASSPLSGTGELFF. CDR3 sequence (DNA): TGTGCCAGCAGCCCCCTTAGCGGCACCGGGGAGCTGTTTTTT.

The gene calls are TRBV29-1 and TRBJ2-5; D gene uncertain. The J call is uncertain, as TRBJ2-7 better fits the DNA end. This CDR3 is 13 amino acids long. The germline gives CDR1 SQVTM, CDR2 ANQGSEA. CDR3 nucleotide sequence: TGCAGCGTTGGGCATCATCGCGACTACGAGCAGTACTTC. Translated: CSVGHHRDYEQYF.

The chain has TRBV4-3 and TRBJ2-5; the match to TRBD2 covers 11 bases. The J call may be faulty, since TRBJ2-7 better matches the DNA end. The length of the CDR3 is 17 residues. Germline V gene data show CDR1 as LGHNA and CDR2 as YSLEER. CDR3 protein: CASSLSTGTSGSYEQYF. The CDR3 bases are TGCGCCAGCAGCCTGTCCACCGGGACTAGCGGCTCCTACGAGCAGTACTTC.

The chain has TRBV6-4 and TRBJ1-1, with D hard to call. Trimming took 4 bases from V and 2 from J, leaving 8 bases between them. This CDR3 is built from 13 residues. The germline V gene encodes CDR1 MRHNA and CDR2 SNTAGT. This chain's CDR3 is CASSALANTEAFF. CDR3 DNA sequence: TGTGCCAGCAGTGCCCTAGCCAACACTGAAGCTTTCTTT.

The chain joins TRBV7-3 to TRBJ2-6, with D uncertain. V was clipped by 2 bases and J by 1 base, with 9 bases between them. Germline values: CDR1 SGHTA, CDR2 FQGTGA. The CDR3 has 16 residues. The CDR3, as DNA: TGTGCCAGCAGCTTAGTGGAGCTATCTGGGGCCAACGTCCTGACTTTC. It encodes CASSLVELSGANVLTF. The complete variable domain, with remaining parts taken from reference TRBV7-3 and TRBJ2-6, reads GAGVSQTPSNKVTEKGKYVELRCDPISGHTALYWYRQSLGQGPEFLIYFQGTGAADDSGLPNDRFFAVRPEGSVSTLKIQRTERGDSAVYLCASSLVELSGANVLTFGAGSRLTVL.

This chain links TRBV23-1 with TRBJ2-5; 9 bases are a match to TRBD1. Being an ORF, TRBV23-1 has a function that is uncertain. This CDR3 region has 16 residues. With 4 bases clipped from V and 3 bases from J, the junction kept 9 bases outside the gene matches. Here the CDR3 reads CASSRIRQGGEETQYF. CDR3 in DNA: TGCGCCAGCAGTCGCATCCGACAGGGGGGTGAAGAGACCCAGTACTTC.

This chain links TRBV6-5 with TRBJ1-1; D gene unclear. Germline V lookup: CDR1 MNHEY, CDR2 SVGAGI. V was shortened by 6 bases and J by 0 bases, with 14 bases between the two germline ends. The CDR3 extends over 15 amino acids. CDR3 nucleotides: TGTGCCAGCAGCACAACGTCCTTCATGAACACTGAAGCTTTCTTT. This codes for CASSTTSFMNTEAFF.

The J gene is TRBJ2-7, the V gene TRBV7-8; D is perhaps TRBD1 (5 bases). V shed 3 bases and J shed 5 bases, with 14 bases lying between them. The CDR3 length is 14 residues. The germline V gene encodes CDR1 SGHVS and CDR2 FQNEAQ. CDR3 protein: CASSFAQGRNEQYF. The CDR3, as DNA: TGTGCCAGCAGCTTTGCGCAGGGAAGGAACGAGCAGTACTTC.

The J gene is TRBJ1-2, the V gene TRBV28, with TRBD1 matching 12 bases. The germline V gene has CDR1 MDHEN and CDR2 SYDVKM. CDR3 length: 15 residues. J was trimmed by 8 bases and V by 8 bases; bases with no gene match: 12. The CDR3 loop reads CASVAGTGGARGYTF. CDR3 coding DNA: TGTGCCAGCGTTGCGGGGACAGGGGGCGCGAGGGGCTACACCTTC.

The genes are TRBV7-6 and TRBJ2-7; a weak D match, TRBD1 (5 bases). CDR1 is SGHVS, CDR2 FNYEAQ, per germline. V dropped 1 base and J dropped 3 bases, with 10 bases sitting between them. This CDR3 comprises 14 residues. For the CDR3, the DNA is TGTGCCAGCAGCTTAGGCAGGGCAGACTACGAGCAGTACTTC. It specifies CASSLGRADYEQYF.

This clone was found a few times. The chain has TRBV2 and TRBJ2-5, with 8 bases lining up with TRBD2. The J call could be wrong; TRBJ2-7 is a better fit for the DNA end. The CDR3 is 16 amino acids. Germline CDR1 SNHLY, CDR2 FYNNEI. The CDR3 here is CASSVDSGAITYEQYF. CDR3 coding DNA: TGTGCCAGCAGTGTCGATAGCGGGGCTATTACCTACGAGCAGTACTTC.

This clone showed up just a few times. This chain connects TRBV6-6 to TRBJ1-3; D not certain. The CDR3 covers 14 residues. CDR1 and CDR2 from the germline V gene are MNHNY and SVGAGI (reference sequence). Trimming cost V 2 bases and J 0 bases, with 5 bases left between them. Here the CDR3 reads CASSYPSSGNTIYF. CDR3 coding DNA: TGTGCCAGCAGTTACCCGAGCTCTGGAAACACCATATATTTT.

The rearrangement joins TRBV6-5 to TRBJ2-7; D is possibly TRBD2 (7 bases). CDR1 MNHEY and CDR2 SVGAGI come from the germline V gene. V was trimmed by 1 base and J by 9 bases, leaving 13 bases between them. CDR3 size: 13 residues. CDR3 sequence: CASSYFAGAVQYF. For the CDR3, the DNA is TGTGCCAGCAGTTACTTCGCGGGGGCCGTGCAGTACTTC.

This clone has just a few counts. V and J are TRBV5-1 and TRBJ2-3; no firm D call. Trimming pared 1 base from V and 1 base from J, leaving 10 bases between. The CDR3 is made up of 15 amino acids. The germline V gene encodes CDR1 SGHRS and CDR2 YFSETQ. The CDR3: CASSLRSARTDTQYF. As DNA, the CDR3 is TGCGCCAGCAGCTTGAGAAGCGCACGCACAGATACGCAGTATTTT.

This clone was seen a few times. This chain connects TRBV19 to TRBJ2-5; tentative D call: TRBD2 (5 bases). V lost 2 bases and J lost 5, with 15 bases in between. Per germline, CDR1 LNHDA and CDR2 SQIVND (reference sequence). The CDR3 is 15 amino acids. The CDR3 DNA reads TGTGCCAGTAGTATAAGGACTCTCGGCCGGGAGACCCAGTACTTC. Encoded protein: CASSIRTLGRETQYF.

The CDR3 spells CATKGGYGTGELFF. In DNA, the CDR3 is TGTGCGACCAAAGGGGGTTATGGCACCGGGGAGCTGTTTTTT. The genes are TRBV19 and TRBJ2-2; a weak D match, TRBD1 (6 bases). The CDR3 covers 14 residues. Germline loops: CDR1 LNHDA, CDR2 SQIVND (reference sequence).

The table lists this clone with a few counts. CDR3 sequence reads: CASTPRGGRYNEQFF. DNA of the CDR3: TGTGCCAGCACCCCAAGGGGGGGCAGGTACAATGAGCAGTTCTTC. The rearrangement links TRBV27 to TRBJ2-1; tentative D call: TRBD2 (7 bases). The CDR3 is made up of 15 amino acids. The germline V gene encodes CDR1 MNHEY and CDR2 SMNVEV (reference sequence). The V end was cut by 7 bases, the J end by 4 bases, with 17 bases between.

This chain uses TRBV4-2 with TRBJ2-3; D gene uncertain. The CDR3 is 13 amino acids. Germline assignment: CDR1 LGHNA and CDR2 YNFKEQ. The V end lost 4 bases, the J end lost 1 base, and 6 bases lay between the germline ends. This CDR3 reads CASSPLGTDTQYF. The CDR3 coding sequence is TGTGCCAGCAGCCCACTCGGCACAGATACGCAGTATTTT.

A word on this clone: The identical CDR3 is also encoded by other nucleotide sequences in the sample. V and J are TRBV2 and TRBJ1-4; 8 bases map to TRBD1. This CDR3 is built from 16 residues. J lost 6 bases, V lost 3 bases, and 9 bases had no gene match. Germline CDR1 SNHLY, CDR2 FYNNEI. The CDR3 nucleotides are TGTGCCAGCAGTGAGTCTGCAGGACAGGGCTATGAAAAACTGTTTTTT. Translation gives CASSESAGQGYEKLFF.

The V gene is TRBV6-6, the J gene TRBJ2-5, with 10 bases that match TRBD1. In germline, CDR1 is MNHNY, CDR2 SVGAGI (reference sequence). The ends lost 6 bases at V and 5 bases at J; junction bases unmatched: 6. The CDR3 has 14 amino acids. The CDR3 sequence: CASRGTGAGETQYF. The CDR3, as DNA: TGTGCCAGCAGGGGGACAGGGGCAGGCGAGACCCAGTACTTC.

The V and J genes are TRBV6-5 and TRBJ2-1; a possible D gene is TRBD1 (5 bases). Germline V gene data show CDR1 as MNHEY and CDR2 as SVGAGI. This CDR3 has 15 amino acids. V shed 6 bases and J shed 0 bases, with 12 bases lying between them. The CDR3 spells CASRLQGPSYNEQFF. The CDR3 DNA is TGTGCCAGCAGGCTTCAGGGTCCCTCCTACAATGAGCAGTTCTTC.

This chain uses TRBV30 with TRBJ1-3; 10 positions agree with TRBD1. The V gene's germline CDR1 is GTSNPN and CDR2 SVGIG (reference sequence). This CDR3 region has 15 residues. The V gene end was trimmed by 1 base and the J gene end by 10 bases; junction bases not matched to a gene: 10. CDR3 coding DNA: TGTGCCTGGAGTGACGGGACAGGGGATGTGGCGACCATATATTTT. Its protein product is CAWSDGTGDVATIYF.